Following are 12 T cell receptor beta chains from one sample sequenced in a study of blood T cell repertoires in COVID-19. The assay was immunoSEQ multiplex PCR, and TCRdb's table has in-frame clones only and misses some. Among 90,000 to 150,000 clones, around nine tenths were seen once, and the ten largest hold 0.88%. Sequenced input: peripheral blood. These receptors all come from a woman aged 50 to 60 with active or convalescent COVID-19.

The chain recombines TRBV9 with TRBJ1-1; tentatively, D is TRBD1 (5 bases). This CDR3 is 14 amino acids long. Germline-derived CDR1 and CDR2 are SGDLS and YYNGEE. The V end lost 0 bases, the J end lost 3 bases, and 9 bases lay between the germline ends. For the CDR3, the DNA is TGTGCCAGCAGCGTAGAAGGAGGGGACACTGAAGCTTTCTTT. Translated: CASSVEGGDTEAFF.

This CDR3 reads CASSRGGGGQPQHF. The CDR3 nucleotides read TGTGCCAGCAGTCGGGGGGGAGGTGGGCAGCCCCAGCATTTT. The genes are TRBV2 and TRBJ1-5, with D perhaps matching TRBD1 (5 bases). The length of the CDR3 is 14 residues. Trimming cost V 5 bases and J 7 bases, with 15 bases left between them. Germline-derived CDR1 and CDR2 are SNHLY and FYNNEI.

CDR3 protein: CASSLDRLTDTQYF. The CDR3 DNA follows: TGCGCCAGCAGCTTGGACAGGCTCACAGATACGCAGTATTTT. The rearrangement links TRBV5-1 to TRBJ2-3, with D maybe TRBD1 (5 bases). CDR1 is SGHRS and CDR2 is YFSETQ in the germline V gene. The CDR3 has 14 amino acids. Trimming shortened V by 0 bases and J by 2 bases, and 7 bases separated the two germline ends.

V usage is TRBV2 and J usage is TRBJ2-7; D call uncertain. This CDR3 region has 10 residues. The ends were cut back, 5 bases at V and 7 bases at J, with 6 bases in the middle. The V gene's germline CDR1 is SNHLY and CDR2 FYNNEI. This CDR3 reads CASSSGEQYF. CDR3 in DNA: TGTGCCAGCAGTTCAGGAGAGCAGTACTTC.

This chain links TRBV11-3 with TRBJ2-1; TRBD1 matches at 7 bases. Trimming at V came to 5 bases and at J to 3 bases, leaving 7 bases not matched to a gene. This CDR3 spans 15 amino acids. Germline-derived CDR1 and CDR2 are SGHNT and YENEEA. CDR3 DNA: TGTGCCAGCAGCCCCCGAGGGGGCCTCTACAATGAGCAGTTCTTC. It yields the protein CASSPRGGLYNEQFF.

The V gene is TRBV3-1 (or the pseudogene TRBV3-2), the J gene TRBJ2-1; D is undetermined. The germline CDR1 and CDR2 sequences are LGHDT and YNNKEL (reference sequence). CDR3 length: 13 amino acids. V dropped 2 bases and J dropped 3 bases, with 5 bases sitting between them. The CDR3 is CASSQSGYNEQFF. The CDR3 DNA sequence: TGTGCCAGCAGCCAATCGGGCTACAATGAGCAGTTCTTC.

CDR3 residues: CASSSTVPYNEQFF. CDR3 bases: TGTGCCAGCAGCTCGACTGTTCCCTACAATGAGCAGTTCTTC. J is TRBJ2-1 and V is TRBV11-3; no clear D gene. Trimming shortened V by 4 bases and J by 2 bases, and 9 bases separated the two germline ends. This CDR3 contains 14 residues. The germline V gene has CDR1 SGHNT and CDR2 YENEEA.

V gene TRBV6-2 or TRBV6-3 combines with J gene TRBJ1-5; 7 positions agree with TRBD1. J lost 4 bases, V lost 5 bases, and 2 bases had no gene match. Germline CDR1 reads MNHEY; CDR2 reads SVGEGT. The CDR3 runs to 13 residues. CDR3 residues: CASSLQGNQPQHF. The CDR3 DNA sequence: TGTGCCAGCAGTCTACAGGGGAATCAGCCCCAGCATTTT.

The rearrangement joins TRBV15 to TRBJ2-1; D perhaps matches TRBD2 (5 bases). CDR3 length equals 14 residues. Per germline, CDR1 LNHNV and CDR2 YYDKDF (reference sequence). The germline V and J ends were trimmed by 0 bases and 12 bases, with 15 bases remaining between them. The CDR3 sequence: CATSREGGLEVQFF. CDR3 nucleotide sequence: TGTGCCACCAGCAGAGAGGGTGGTCTGGAGGTGCAGTTCTTC.

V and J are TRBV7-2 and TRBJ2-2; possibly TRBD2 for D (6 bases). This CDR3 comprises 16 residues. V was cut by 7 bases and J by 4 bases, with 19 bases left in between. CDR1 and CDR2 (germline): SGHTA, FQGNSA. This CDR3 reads CASKKGGGTGTGELFF. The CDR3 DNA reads TGTGCCAGCAAAAAGGGCGGTGGGACTGGCACCGGGGAGCTGTTTTTT.

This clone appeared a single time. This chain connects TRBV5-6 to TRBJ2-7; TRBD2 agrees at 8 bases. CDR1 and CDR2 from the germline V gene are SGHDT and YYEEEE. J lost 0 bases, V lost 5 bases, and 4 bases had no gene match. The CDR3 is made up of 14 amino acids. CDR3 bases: TGTGCCAGCAGAGCCGGACTAGCCTCCTACGAGCAGTACTTC. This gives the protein CASRAGLASYEQYF.

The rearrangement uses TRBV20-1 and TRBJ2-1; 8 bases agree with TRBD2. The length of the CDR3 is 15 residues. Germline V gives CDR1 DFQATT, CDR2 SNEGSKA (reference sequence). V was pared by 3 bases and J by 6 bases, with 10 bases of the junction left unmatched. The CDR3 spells CSASLVGLVVNEQFF. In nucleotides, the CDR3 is TGCAGTGCTAGTCTGGTGGGACTAGTTGTCAATGAGCAGTTCTTC.